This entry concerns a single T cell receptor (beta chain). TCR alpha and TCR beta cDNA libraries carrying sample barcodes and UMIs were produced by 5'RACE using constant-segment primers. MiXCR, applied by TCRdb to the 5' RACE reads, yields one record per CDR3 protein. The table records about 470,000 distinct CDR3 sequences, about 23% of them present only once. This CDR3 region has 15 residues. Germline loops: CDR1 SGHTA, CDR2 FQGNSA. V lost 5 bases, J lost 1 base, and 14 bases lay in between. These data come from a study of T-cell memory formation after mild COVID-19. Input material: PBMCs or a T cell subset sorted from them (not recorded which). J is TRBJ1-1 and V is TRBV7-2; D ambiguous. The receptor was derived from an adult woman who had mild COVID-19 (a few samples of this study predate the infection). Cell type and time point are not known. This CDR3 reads CASSPTSEQNTEAFF. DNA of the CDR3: TGTGCCAGCAGCCCCACCTCGGAGCAGAACACTGAAGCTTTCTTT.